This T cell receptor beta chain came from a study of cytomegalovirus exposure and HLA in healthy donors. The wider study: A subsequent analysis reported that the 120 or so validation repertoires were produced on the same platform that had also been used for the 666 first-cohort repertoires.

This table comes from immunoSEQ multiplex PCR, and its TCRdb copy is limited to in-frame clones, with some not included. The sample yields 56,000 or so clones, around nine tenths seen once. V lost 4 bases, J lost 3 bases, and 8 bases stayed unmatched. The CDR3 has 15 residues. From germline, CDR1 is SGHKS and CDR2 YYEKEE (reference sequence). The clonotype originates from a man younger than 35 in good health and CMV-seronegative. J is TRBJ2-3 and V is TRBV5-5; 7 bases are a match to TRBD1. Sequencing was done on a sample of PBMCs. The CDR3 coding sequence is TGTGCCAGCAGCAAGCGACAGGGAGCTACAGATACGCAGTATTTT. Translated, it gives CASSKRQGATDTQYF.